The 15 T cell receptor beta chains presented below share a single source sample, sequenced in a study of neoadjuvant nivolumab and ipilimumab in lung cancer. Using immunoSEQ multiplex PCR, the repertoire was profiled, and TCRdb retains in-frame clones only, with some absent. The sample includes 13,000 or so clones, around 95% of them seen just once. This sample comprised peripheral blood, obtained after neoadjuvant nivolumab, alone or with ipilimumab, at or shortly before surgery. The receptors originated from an adult with non-small cell lung cancer.

The chain carries TRBV11-2 and TRBJ2-5; 7 nucleotides match TRBD1. With V trimmed by 2 bases and J by 5 bases, 2 bases remained unmatched. The CDR3 sequence is 13 residues long. Germline V gives CDR1 SGHAT, CDR2 FQNNGV. CDR3 region: CASSLQGEETQYF. The CDR3 DNA follows: TGTGCCAGCAGCTTACAGGGGGAGGAGACCCAGTACTTC.

The J gene is TRBJ1-1, the V gene TRBV18; D is ambiguous. The CDR3 has 15 amino acids. V lost 3 bases, J lost 0 bases, and 11 bases lay in between. The V gene's germline CDR1 is KGHSH and CDR2 LQKENI. The CDR3 region is CASSPPLSVNTEAFF. DNA for the CDR3: TGTGCCAGCTCACCTCCCTTATCGGTGAACACTGAAGCTTTCTTT.

The chain has TRBV10-3 and TRBJ2-3; D unclear. Trimming pared 7 bases from V and 0 bases from J, leaving 8 bases between. CDR3 length equals 13 residues. Germline V CDR1 and CDR2: ENHRY, SYGVKD. This chain's CDR3 is CAIKAVSTDTQYF. For the CDR3, the DNA is TGTGCCATCAAGGCGGTAAGCACAGATACGCAGTATTTT.

The chain couples TRBV7-9 to TRBJ2-1; D might be TRBD1 (6 bases). Germline assignment: CDR1 SEHNR and CDR2 FQNEAQ (reference sequence). This CDR3 comprises 17 residues. V lost 3 bases and J lost 2, with 17 bases in between. The CDR3 DNA reads as TGTGCCAGCAGCTTCCGGATTGACAGGTACACCTACAATGAGCAGTTCTTC. The encoded protein is CASSFRIDRYTYNEQFF.

The CDR3 region has the DNA TGTGCCAGTAGAAGAACGGGACAGTCCTATAGCAATCAGCCCCAGCATTTT. Translating it yields CASRRTGQSYSNQPQHF. The chain joins TRBV19 to TRBJ1-5, with 7 nucleotides matching TRBD1. Germline loops: CDR1 LNHDA, CDR2 SQIVND (reference sequence). Trimming at V came to 6 bases and at J to 0 bases, leaving 11 bases not matched to a gene. The CDR3 is 17 residues long.

The gene calls are TRBV10-3 and TRBJ1-1; TRBD1 might be the D (6 bases). Trimming shortened V by 9 bases and J by 3 bases, and 20 bases separated the two germline ends. CDR1 ENHRY and CDR2 SYGVKD come from the germline V gene. The CDR3 has 15 residues. CDR3 region: CAISKGGGADTEAFF. Here the CDR3 DNA reads TGTGCCATTTCAAAAGGAGGGGGTGCGGACACTGAAGCTTTCTTT.

V and J are TRBV5-6 and TRBJ2-7; 11 nucleotides line up with TRBD1. V lost 4 bases and J lost 6; bases outside the gene matches: 6. This CDR3 spans 14 amino acids. CDR1 and CDR2 from the germline V gene are SGHDT and YYEEEE. In nucleotides, the CDR3 is TGTGCCAGCAGCCCGGGACAGGGGGTAGGCGAGCAGTACTTC. Translation gives CASSPGQGVGEQYF.

This clone is a singleton in its sample. The chain employs TRBV7-3 and TRBJ2-3; D gene unclear. V was shortened by 4 bases and J by 3 bases, with 11 bases between the two germline ends. The CDR3 is 14 residues long. Germline V gene lookup returns CDR1 SGHTA and CDR2 FQGTGA. The CDR3 protein is CASSSRTGTDTQYF. Here the CDR3 DNA reads TGTGCCAGCAGCTCCCGCACCGGGACAGATACGCAGTATTTT.

The chain carries TRBV4-1 and TRBJ1-1; D is unresolved. The length of the CDR3 is 14 residues. Germline V lookup: CDR1 MGHRA, CDR2 YSYEKL. V lost 1 base and J lost 0, with 6 bases in between. The CDR3: CASSQGQMNTEAFF. CDR3 bases: TGCGCCAGCAGCCAAGGGCAGATGAACACTGAAGCTTTCTTT.

The chain carries TRBV11-2 and TRBJ2-5, with a possible D match to TRBD1 (5 bases). Looked up from germline, CDR1 is SGHAT and CDR2 is FQNNGV. V dropped 4 bases and J dropped 2 bases, with 11 bases sitting between them. This CDR3 spans 14 amino acids. DNA of the CDR3: TGTGCCAGCAGCTATCCTGACAGTCAAGAGACCCAGTACTTC. It is translated as CASSYPDSQETQYF.

The chain combines TRBV14 with TRBJ2-1; possibly TRBD1 for D (6 bases). The CDR3 is 14 amino acids. Deletions cut 1 base from V and 5 bases from J, with 9 bases between. Germline V gene data show CDR1 as SGHDN and CDR2 as FVKESK. CDR3 loop: CASSQGGQDNEQFF. The CDR3, as DNA: TGTGCCAGCAGCCAAGGGGGACAAGACAATGAGCAGTTCTTC. Looking up the rest from reference TRBV14 and TRBJ2-1 gives the full variable domain: EAGVTQFPSHSVIEKGQTVTLRCDPISGHDNLYWYRRVMGKEIKFLLHFVKESKQDESGMPNNRFLAERTGGTYSTLKVQPAELEDSGVYFCASSQGGQDNEQFFGPGTRLTVL.

The chain couples TRBV11-3 to TRBJ2-1; the D call may be TRBD1 or TRBD2 (5 bases each). Germline-derived CDR1 and CDR2 are SGHNT and YENEEA. This CDR3 is built from 14 residues. The V end was cut by 3 bases, the J end by 2 bases, with 8 bases between. The CDR3 DNA follows: TGTGCCAGCAGCTTTTCGGGGCCCTACAATGAGCAGTTCTTC. Amino acid sequence: CASSFSGPYNEQFF.

This sequence joins TRBV27 and TRBJ2-4; D gene unclear. CDR1 and CDR2 (germline): MNHEY, SMNVEV (reference sequence). Between the trimmed V and J ends, which lost 5 bases and 3 bases, there was a span of 14 bases. The CDR3 spans 15 residues. CDR3 loop: CASSASRPGKNIQYF. The CDR3 nucleotides are TGTGCCAGCAGTGCATCCCGACCCGGCAAAAACATTCAGTACTTC.

This chain connects TRBV15 to TRBJ2-5; D may be TRBD2 (6 bases). This CDR3 region has 16 residues. The germline V and J ends were trimmed by 4 bases and 2 bases, with 17 bases remaining between them. Germline V gene lookup returns CDR1 LNHNV and CDR2 YYDKDF (reference sequence). The CDR3 DNA follows: TGTGCCACCAGCACCACCAAAGGCGGGGTGCAAGAGACCCAGTACTTC. Protein product: CATSTTKGGVQETQYF.

The chain recombines TRBV28 with TRBJ2-1, with D perhaps TRBD1 (5 bases). V lost 2 bases and J lost 6, with 8 bases in between. Germline V gene data show CDR1 as MDHEN and CDR2 as SYDVKM. There are 13 residues in the CDR3. CDR3 in amino acids: CASSLPQVNEQFF. Written as DNA, the CDR3 is TGTGCCAGCAGTTTACCACAGGTCAATGAGCAGTTCTTC. The full variable domain, completed using reference TRBV28 and TRBJ2-1, is DVKVTQSSRYLVKRTGEKVFLECVQDMDHENMFWYRQDPGLGLRLIYFSYDVKMKEKGDIPEGYSVSREKKERFSLILESASTNQTSMYLCASSLPQVNEQFFGPGTRLTVL.